Below, one TCR beta chain is given with its context. Its antigen target is currently unknown. There are no base qualities to consult, and no much larger clone falls within one base. The data are from a study of shared clonotypes between healthy human individuals (TCRdb year 2020). About the investigation overall: A couple of women and three men aged 18 to 49 years were included in the cohort. For each donor, CD4 naive and CD4 memory were each given three plates, CD8 naive was given two plates, and CD8 memory was given one plate. Blood TCR repertoires of about five healthy adults were deeply sequenced to estimate repertoire size and the extent of clonotype sharing between individuals. To increase sequencing depth and limit assay-specific biases, different laboratories used diverse techniques to prepare libraries and sequence TCR repertoires. Each donor's leukapheresis produced roughly between roughly 0.85 and 10 billion PBMCs. General conclusions and limits of the study: The genetic and exposure-history diversity represented was limited by the small number of donors. When four donors were compared, the shared fraction of clonotypes was 5% to 6.5% for naive CD4, over 3% for naive CD8, 2% to 2.5% for memory CD4, and under 0.5% for memory CD8. Even with the large sequencing depth, rarefaction of the sorted-subset datasets indicated that sequencing was incomplete. Sampling was restricted to blood, and TCR repertoires in tissues likely differ from the TCR repertoires found in blood. Pairwise subsampling led to the expectation that sequencing depth would affect the degree of clonotype sharing among donors. Larger estimated clonotype richness was generally found for naive subsets than for memory subsets. Compared with non-shared clonotypes, the clonotypes found in all four sorted-subset donors had higher generation probabilities.

TCR CDR3 regions were amplified from genomic DNA by multiplex PCR using the deep immunoSEQ assay. For each cell subset, the extracted genomic DNA was distributed evenly across all wells of several immunoSEQ 96-well plates, and each plate served as one replicate. For sorted subsets, roughly 200 ng of genomic DNA, equivalent to roughly 33,000 T cell genomes, went into each replicate PCR. Purified libraries were quantified with a Qubit 3.0 fluorometer, sized on a Bioanalyzer 2100, and re-quantified with the KAPA Library Quantification kit. Each immunoSEQ 96-well plate was sequenced on its own single-read 150-cycle Illumina NextSeq 550 flow cell. The source study handled its data this way. Because the immunoSEQ output held only junctional sequences and lacked quality scores, the filtering could not match the filtering applied to full-length reads. To assign V/J genes and CDR3, sequences were annotated against IMGT germline references using PyIR, a Python wrapper for IgBLAST v1.9. Reads with weak V/J assignments (E-value above 1e-6), missing CDR3, stop codons, out-of-frame junctions, or ambiguous translated residues were removed. A V3J clonotype was defined by an identical inferred V gene, J gene, and CDR3 amino acid sequence. The percentage overlap between two repertoires was calculated by dividing the number of shared unique clonotypes by the size of the smaller repertoire. Three approaches were used to assess repertoire richness: RTK rarefaction, the Chao1 estimator, and Recon v2.1 estimates of unobserved clonotypes. Generation probabilities were computed with OLGA for all TCRbeta clonotypes obtained by the gDNA method from several donors. TCRdb holds this immuneACCESS table with in-frame rearrangements only. Some clones are missing; in checked studies, unresolved V genes explain under half, and the rest has no known cause. V, J and clone size were drawn from that table, and D and trimming were deduced from the DNA. Counted in this sample were around 1.9 million clones; 85% to 95% of them appeared once. The ten largest clones capture 1.5% to 2% of the sample.

CD8 naive samples were CD45RO-negative cells positively selected for CCR7, giving a CD45RA+CCR7+ population that excluded TemRA cells. Healthy HIV-negative adults with no recently reported acute infections or vaccinations were included as donors. Every donor was a Caucasian adult living in Nashville, Tennessee, USA. After blood collection by leukapheresis, PBMCs were isolated using Ficoll-Histopaque density gradient centrifugation and then cryopreserved in the vapor phase of liquid nitrogen. Purity and quantity of every magnetically sorted T cell population were checked by analytical flow cytometry. Genomic DNA was isolated from each sorted fraction and quantified by UV absorbance on a Nanodrop 2000c. The sample taken for sequencing was naive CD8+ T cells from PBMCs. The sample's cell subset or site label, in plain terms: CD45RA+CCR7+. This sequence was found in a man younger than 30 in good health. Some clones in this sample may be carry-over from other donors' samples.

DNA sequence: TGTGCCAGCAGCCTGGGACTAGCTTTAACCGGGGAGCTGTTTTTT. Translation gives CASSLGLALTGELFF. The rearranged chain carries TRBV7-8 and TRBJ2-2, with TRBD2 identical over 9 junction bases. The germline V gene provides CDR1 SGHVS and CDR2 FQNEAQ. The CDR3 sequence holds 15 residues, the cysteine and phenylalanine included. The sequence is cut down to CDR3 DNA, 45 bases in frame from base 1. V is trimmed back by 5 bases and J by 5 bases, and the junction contains 6 bases that no gene match accounts for.